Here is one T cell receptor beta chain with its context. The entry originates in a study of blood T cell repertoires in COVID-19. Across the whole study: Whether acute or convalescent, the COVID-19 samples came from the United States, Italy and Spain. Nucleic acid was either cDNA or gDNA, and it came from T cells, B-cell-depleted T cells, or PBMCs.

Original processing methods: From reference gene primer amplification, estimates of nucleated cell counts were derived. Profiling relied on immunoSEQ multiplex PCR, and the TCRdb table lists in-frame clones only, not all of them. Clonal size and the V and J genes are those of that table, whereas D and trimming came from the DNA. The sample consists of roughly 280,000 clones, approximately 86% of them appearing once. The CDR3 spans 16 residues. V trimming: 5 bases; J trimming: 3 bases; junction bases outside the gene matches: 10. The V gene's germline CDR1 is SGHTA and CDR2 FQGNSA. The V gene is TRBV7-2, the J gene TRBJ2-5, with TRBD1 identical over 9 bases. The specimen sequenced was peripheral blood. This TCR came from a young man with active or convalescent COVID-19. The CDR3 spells CASSQRNRGLKETQYF. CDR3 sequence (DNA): TGTGCCAGCAGCCAACGTAACAGGGGGCTCAAAGAGACCCAGTACTTC.